Listed below are T cell receptor beta chains from one sample, sequenced in a study of cytomegalovirus exposure and HLA in healthy donors. TCRdb's table, derived via immunoSEQ multiplex PCR, lists solely in-frame clones and lacks some. The sample has under 200,000 clones, about 77% seen once; the top ten hold approximately 1.3%. What was sequenced was PBMCs. Source of these receptors: a man aged 25-45 years in good health and CMV-seronegative. CDR3s include the opening cysteine and the closing phenylalanine or tryptophan. A D gene is named only where the DNA matches it firmly. Not all rows give a size; the values are once, few, many and, for expanded clones, a class.

clone size	D gene	V gene	J gene	CDR3 protein	CDR3 DNA
.	TRBD1	TRBV19	TRBJ1-5	CASSVRQGNQPQHF	TGTGCCAGTAGTGTCCGACAGGGGAATCAGCCCCAGCATTTT
.	TRBD1	TRBV7-8	TRBJ1-5	CASSLRQGPSSNQPQHF	TGTGCCAGCAGCTTGAGACAGGGCCCCTCTAGCAATCAGCCCCAGCATTTT
.	TRBD2	TRBV27	TRBJ2-1	CASRLMGTSEQFF	TGTGCCAGCAGGTTAATGGGGACTAGCGAGCAGTTCTTC
few	TRBD2	TRBV28	TRBJ2-6	CASGRVAGANVLTF	TGTGCCAGCGGGAGGGTCGCTGGGGCCAACGTCCTGACTTTC
few	.	TRBV20-1	TRBJ2-3	CSATAGSTQYF	TGCAGTGCCACAGCAGGCAGTACGCAGTATTTT
.	TRBD1	TRBV7-2	TRBJ2-6	CASSLGPGQMYSGANVLTF	TGTGCCAGCAGCTTAGGTCCGGGACAGATGTATTCTGGGGCCAACGTCCTGACTTTC
.	TRBD1	TRBV30	TRBJ1-2	CAWGGQGKYGYTF	TGTGCCTGGGGCGGACAGGGAAAATATGGCTACACCTTC
.	TRBD2	TRBV6-6	TRBJ2-7	CASSYSKGLAVYEQYF	TGTGCCAGCAGTTACTCGAAAGGACTAGCGGTATACGAGCAGTACTTC
.	TRBD1	TRBV5-4	TRBJ1-1	CASSLFQGAVNTEAFF	TGTGCCAGCAGCTTGTTCCAGGGGGCCGTGAACACTGAAGCTTTCTTT
.	TRBD2	TRBV7-9	TRBJ2-2	CAIYRGAGELFF	TGTGCTATATATCGGGGGGCCGGGGAGCTGTTTTTT
.	TRBD1	TRBV10-3	TRBJ2-1	CAISPGTGARVNEQFF	TGTGCCATCAGCCCAGGGACAGGGGCCCGGGTAAATGAGCAGTTCTTC
.	.	TRBV6-5	TRBJ1-2	CASRRSALYGYTF	TGTGCCAGCAGGAGGTCGGCCCTCTATGGCTACACCTTC
few	TRBD1	TRBV30	TRBJ1-1	CAWSNRGSNTEAFF	TGTGCCTGGAGTAACAGGGGGTCAAACACTGAAGCTTTCTTT
.	TRBD2	TRBV28	TRBJ2-5	CASSLGSERGQETQYF	TGTGCCAGCAGTTTAGGGTCCGAGCGGGGACAAGAGACCCAGTACTTC
.	TRBD1	TRBV4-1	TRBJ2-3	CASDLTGASSTDTQYF	TGCGCCAGCGACTTGACAGGGGCCTCTAGCACAGATACGCAGTATTTT
.	.	TRBV11-2	TRBJ2-3	CASSLDLGRATDTQYF	TGTGCCAGCAGCTTAGATCTGGGCAGGGCCACAGATACGCAGTATTTT
.	.	TRBV28	TRBJ1-5	CASRAHGGGNQPQHF	TGTGCCAGCAGGGCCCACGGGGGTGGCAATCAGCCCCAGCATTTT
.	TRBD2	TRBV5-6	TRBJ2-5	CASSLVLAGTYQETQYF	TGTGCCAGCAGCTTGGTTCTAGCGGGAACCTACCAAGAGACCCAGTACTTC
.	TRBD1	TRBV19	TRBJ2-1	CASSGTGDGEQFF	TGTGCCAGTAGTGGGACAGGGGATGGTGAGCAGTTCTTC
.	TRBD2	TRBV9	TRBJ2-7	CASSVAGTSDSYEQYF	TGTGCCAGCAGCGTAGCCGGGACTAGCGACTCCTACGAGCAGTACTTC
.	TRBD2	TRBV10-1	TRBJ2-1	CASSDTSGLAYNEQFF	TGCGCCAGCAGTGATACTAGCGGGCTGGCCTACAATGAGCAGTTCTTC
.	.	TRBV7-9	TRBJ1-4	CASSLGRGGEKLFF	TGTGCCAGCAGCTTGGGACGGGGAGGGGAAAAACTGTTTTTT
.	.	TRBV5-1	TRBJ2-3	CASSPGTQRADTQYF	TGCGCCAGCAGCCCGGGGACACAAAGGGCAGATACGCAGTATTTT
.	.	TRBV9	TRBJ1-3	CASSVAPESGNTIYF	TGTGCCAGCAGCGTAGCGCCGGAGTCTGGAAACACCATATATTTT